These 8 T cell receptor beta chains were sequenced from one sample in a study of T cells in localized non-small cell lung cancer. Method: immunoSEQ multiplex PCR; TCRdb's copy keeps in-frame clones and lacks some. The sample lists 890 or so clones, 15% to 20% seen once, with approximately 10% in the top ten. Sequences were derived from lung tumor tissue, sampled before any cancer treatment. These TCRs come from a man aged 35-69 years with stage II squamous cell lung carcinoma.

This clone is medium-sized in the sample. This sequence joins TRBV7-2 and TRBJ1-1; D gene ambiguous. The ends were cut back, 5 bases at V and 2 bases at J, with 9 bases in the middle. This CDR3 has 13 amino acids. CDR1 and CDR2 (germline): SGHTA, FQGNSA. DNA of the CDR3: TGTGCCAGCAGCGCCAGTATTAACACTGAAGCTTTCTTT. This gives the protein CASSASINTEAFF.

The chain couples TRBV28 to TRBJ1-1; 9 bases are a match to TRBD1. CDR1 and CDR2 from the germline V gene are MDHEN and SYDVKM. Trimming removed 6 bases from V and 6 bases from J; junction bases left unmatched: 8. The CDR3 loop spans 14 amino acids. CDR3 residues: CASRKQGAGAEAFF. CDR3 sequence (DNA): TGTGCCAGCAGAAAACAGGGGGCCGGGGCTGAAGCTTTCTTT.

Relative to its sample, this clone is large. This rearrangement joins TRBV9 to TRBJ2-7; TRBD2 aligns across 10 bases. Trimming cost V 5 bases and J 5 bases; bases outside gene matches: 7. The CDR3 runs 14 residues. The germline CDR1 and CDR2 sequences are SGDLS and YYNGEE. CDR3 residues: CASSGAGGPHEQYF. The DNA of the CDR3 is TGTGCCAGCAGTGGAGCGGGAGGGCCCCACGAGCAGTACTTC.

V gene TRBV19 combines with J gene TRBJ1-1; 7 bases match TRBD1. Looked up from germline, CDR1 is LNHDA and CDR2 is SQIVND (reference sequence). The CDR3 runs 18 residues. J lost 3 bases, V lost 5 bases, and 18 bases had no gene match. CDR3 DNA sequence: TGTGCCAGTAGTCCCACGGGGGCAGGGGGGCTTCTGGACACTGAAGCTTTCTTT. Protein product: CASSPTGAGGLLDTEAFF.

This clone showed up just a few times. The chain uses TRBV9 and TRBJ1-1, with TRBD1 identical over 7 bases. The CDR3 spans 14 residues. Germline-derived CDR1 and CDR2 are SGDLS and YYNGEE. Germline trimming cut 5 bases from V and 4 bases from J; bases unmatched to any gene: 8. The chain's CDR3 is CASSLGGASTEAFF. The CDR3 nucleotides are TGTGCCAGCAGTCTAGGGGGCGCAAGCACTGAAGCTTTCTTT.

This sequence joins TRBV6-8 and TRBJ2-2; TRBD1 agrees at 10 bases. Trimming cost V 6 bases and J 3 bases; bases outside gene matches: 4. The CDR3 has 15 residues. The germline CDR1 and CDR2 sequences are MNHGY and SAAAGT. The DNA of the CDR3 is TGTGCCAGCAGCGCCGGGACAGGGGACACCGGGGAGCTGTTTTTT. Translation: CASSAGTGDTGELFF.

The rearrangement joins TRBV23-1 to TRBJ2-1; 9 positions match TRBD2. TRBV23-1 is designated an ORF whose function remains uncertain. The V and J ends lost 0 bases and 5 bases, in that order; junction bases with no gene match: 17. This CDR3 comprises 20 residues. The CDR3 sequence is CASSQSGRAMLAGLDNEQFF. DNA of the CDR3: TGCGCCAGCAGTCAATCGGGCAGGGCAATGCTAGCGGGACTAGACAATGAGCAGTTCTTC.

The V gene is TRBV11-3, the J gene TRBJ2-7; TRBD2 matches 8 bases. CDR1 is SGHNT and CDR2 is YENEEA in the germline V gene. Unmatched junction bases numbered 14, after V lost 5 bases and J lost 5 bases. The CDR3 length is 16 residues. The CDR3, as DNA: TGTGCCAGCAGCCAGGCGAGCGGGAGTAAAGGCAACGAGCAGTACTTC. Protein sequence: CASSQASGSKGNEQYF.